The T cell receptor beta chain under discussion was sequenced for a study of cytomegalovirus exposure and HLA in healthy donors. Study as a whole: In a previous analysis, 117 million unique TCR beta sequences were found from about 179 million T cells. Broader study findings: There were some public TCRs occurring in many donors, but most TCR sequences were rare.

Notes on this clone: Its antigen is not known.

Germline CDR1 and CDR2: MDHEN and SYDVKM. The CDR3 covers 12 residues. V lost 10 bases, J lost 4 bases, and 7 bases stayed unmatched. 60 Vbeta and 13 Jbeta primers were used in PCR. The table came from immunoSEQ multiplex PCR; TCRdb's copy has only in-frame clones and leaves some out. This table holds around 130,000 clones, roughly three quarters found once. This sequence joins TRBV28 and TRBJ2-7, with 7 nucleotides matching TRBD2. What was sequenced was PBMCs. This sequence was found in a woman aged 25 to 45 in good health and CMV-seronegative. Here the CDR3 DNA reads TGTGCCACCCGGCTAGCGGATTACGAGCAGTACTTC. Translation: CATRLADYEQYF.